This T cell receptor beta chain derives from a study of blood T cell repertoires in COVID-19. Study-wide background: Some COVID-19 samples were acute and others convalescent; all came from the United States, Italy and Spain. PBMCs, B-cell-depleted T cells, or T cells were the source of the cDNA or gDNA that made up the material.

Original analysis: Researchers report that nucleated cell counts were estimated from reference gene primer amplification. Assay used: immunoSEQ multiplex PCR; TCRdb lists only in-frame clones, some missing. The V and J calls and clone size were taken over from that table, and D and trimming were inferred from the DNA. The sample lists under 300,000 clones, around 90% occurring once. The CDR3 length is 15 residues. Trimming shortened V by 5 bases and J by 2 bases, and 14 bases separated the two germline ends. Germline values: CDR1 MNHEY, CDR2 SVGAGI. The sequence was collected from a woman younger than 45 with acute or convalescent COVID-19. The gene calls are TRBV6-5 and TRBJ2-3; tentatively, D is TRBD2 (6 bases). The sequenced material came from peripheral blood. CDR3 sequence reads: CASSRGAGYTDTQYF. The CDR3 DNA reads TGTGCCAGCAGTCGGGGAGCGGGCTACACAGATACGCAGTATTTT.